Each of the 6 T cell receptor beta chains below was sequenced from the same sample in a study of T cell responses to AZD1222 COVID-19 vaccine. Profiled with immunoSEQ multiplex PCR; TCRdb holds only in-frame clones, not every one. The sample carries 100,000 to 150,000 clones, 85% recorded once. This sample comprised peripheral blood, obtained 28 days after the second AZD1222 dose. Receptors originate from an adult who received the AZD1222 COVID-19 vaccine.

This chain connects TRBV3-1 (or the pseudogene TRBV3-2) to TRBJ2-7; 8 nucleotides match TRBD2. The germline V gene encodes CDR1 LGHDT and CDR2 YNNKEL (reference sequence). The J segment lost 5 bases and the V segment lost 3 bases, leaving 6 bases of the junction unmatched. This CDR3 contains 14 residues. The CDR3 region is CASSHGTRLHEQYF. The CDR3 nucleotides are TGTGCCAGCAGCCACGGGACTAGGCTGCACGAGCAGTACTTC.

The genes are TRBV10-3 and TRBJ1-2, with 10 bases fitting TRBD1. CDR3 length: 16 amino acids. CDR1 is ENHRY and CDR2 is SYGVKD in the germline V gene. Trimming took 2 bases from V and 7 from J; bases not matched to a gene: 10. The DNA for the CDR3 is TGTGCCATCAGTGAGCAAAAAGGGACAGGGGCCGGTGGCTACACCTTC. Protein product: CAISEQKGTGAGGYTF.

The chain joins TRBV7-8 to TRBJ1-5, with D unresolved. The germline gives CDR1 SGHVS, CDR2 FQNEAQ. This CDR3 region has 15 residues. Trimming pared 1 base from V and 0 bases from J, leaving 7 bases between. For the CDR3, the DNA is TGTGCCAGCAGCTTAGGGGGTCTTAGCAATCAGCCCCAGCATTTT. Its translation: CASSLGGLSNQPQHF.

This clone appeared once. The J gene is TRBJ1-5, the V gene TRBV20-1; D is ambiguous. CDR3 length equals 10 residues. V shed 3 bases and J shed 5 bases, with 2 bases lying between them. Germline V CDR1 and CDR2: DFQATT, SNEGSKA (reference sequence). The CDR3 DNA sequence: TGCAGTGCTAGTGATCAGCCCCAGCATTTT. Encoded protein: CSASDQPQHF.

The chain carries TRBV7-9 and TRBJ1-3; D is unresolved. CDR1 and CDR2 (germline): SEHNR, FQNEAQ (reference sequence). This CDR3 is 16 amino acids long. V was pared by 1 base and J by 2 bases, with 12 bases between. CDR3 DNA: TGTGCCAGCAGCTTAGGATCCGGGAGACCTGGAAACACCATATATTTT. The encoded protein is CASSLGSGRPGNTIYF.

This clone was seen only once. The chain combines TRBV2 with TRBJ2-5; 9 bases line up with TRBD2. CDR3 size: 14 residues. Looked up from germline, CDR1 is SNHLY and CDR2 is FYNNEI. V shed 8 bases and J 1 base; nucleotides not matched to a gene: 5. CDR3 nucleotides: TGTGCCAGCGGTTTTAGCGGGGGCCAAGAGACCCAGTACTTC. This translates into CASGFSGGQETQYF.